This TCR beta chain was captured in a study of T cells in Graves' hyperthyroidism and ophthalmopathy. Whole-study findings and limits: The blood repertoire included most of the expanded thyroid clonotypes above 0.001.

The V and J ends lost 3 bases and 3 bases respectively, with 9 bases between them. The CDR3 totals 14 residues. CDR1 and CDR2 from the germline V gene are MDHEN and SYDVKM. This clonotype showed up many times. The antigen remains unidentified. RNA transcripts provided the source from which TCR beta CDR3 regions were amplified. A first-round RT-PCR of the TCR CDR3 used the HTBI primer set. Via MiXCR, TCRdb re-called the multiplex PCR reads, giving one row per CDR3 protein. In the table there are 600,000 or so distinct CDR3 sequences, about 14% of which are singletons. The chain combines TRBV28 with TRBJ2-4; no firm D call. The sequence came from a woman in her 50s with Graves' ophthalmopathy. The sequencing sample was made of blood. In nucleotides, the CDR3 is TGTGCCAGCAGTTTGGTAGTGGTCAAAAACATTCAGTACTTC. This encodes CASSLVVVKNIQYF.